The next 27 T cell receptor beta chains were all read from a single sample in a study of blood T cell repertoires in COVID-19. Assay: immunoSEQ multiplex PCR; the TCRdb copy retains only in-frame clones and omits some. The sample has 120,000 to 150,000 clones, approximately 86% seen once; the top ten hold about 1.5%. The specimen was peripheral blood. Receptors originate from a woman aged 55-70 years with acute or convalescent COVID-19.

CDR3 amino acids: CASSSAGQGGQETQYF. The CDR3 region has the DNA TGCGCCAGCAGCTCAGCGGGACAGGGCGGCCAAGAGACCCAGTACTTC. The rearrangement links TRBV5-1 to TRBJ2-5, with TRBD1 matching 9 bases. The ends lost 3 bases at V and 1 base at J; junction bases unmatched: 7. The length of the CDR3 is 16 residues. Germline CDR1 is SGHRS and CDR2 is YFSETQ.

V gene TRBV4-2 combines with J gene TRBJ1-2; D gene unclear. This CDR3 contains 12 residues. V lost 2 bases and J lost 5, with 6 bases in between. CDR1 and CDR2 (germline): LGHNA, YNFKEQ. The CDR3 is CASSQQTYGYTF. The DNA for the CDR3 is TGTGCCAGCAGCCAACAGACTTATGGCTACACCTTC.

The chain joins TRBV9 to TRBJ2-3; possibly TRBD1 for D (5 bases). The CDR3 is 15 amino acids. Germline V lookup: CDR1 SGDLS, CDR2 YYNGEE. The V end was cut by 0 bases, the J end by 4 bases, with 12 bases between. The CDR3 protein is CASSVAGAAPDTQYF. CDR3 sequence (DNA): TGTGCCAGCAGCGTAGCTGGGGCGGCCCCAGATACGCAGTATTTT.

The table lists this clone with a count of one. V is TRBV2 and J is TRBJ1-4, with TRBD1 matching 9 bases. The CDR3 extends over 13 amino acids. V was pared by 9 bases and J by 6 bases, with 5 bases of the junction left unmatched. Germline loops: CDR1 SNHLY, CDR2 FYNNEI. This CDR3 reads CASYRGQDEKLFF. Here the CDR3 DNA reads TGTGCCAGTTACAGGGGGCAAGATGAAAAACTGTTTTTT.

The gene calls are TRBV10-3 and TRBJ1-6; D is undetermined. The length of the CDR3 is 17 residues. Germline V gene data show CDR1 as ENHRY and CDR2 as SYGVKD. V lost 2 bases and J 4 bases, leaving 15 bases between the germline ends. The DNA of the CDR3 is TGTGCCATCAGTGAGAAGGCTATTGGAGGGTATAATTCACCCCTCCACTTT. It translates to CAISEKAIGGYNSPLHF.

CDR3 protein: CASSLSRSLNTEAFF. The CDR3 DNA reads TGTGCCAGCAGCTTAAGTAGGAGCTTGAACACTGAAGCTTTCTTT. This chain connects TRBV7-3 to TRBJ1-1; the D is unclear. Germline V lookup: CDR1 SGHTA, CDR2 FQGTGA. This CDR3 spans 15 amino acids. Trimming left V 1 base short and J 0 bases short, with 9 bases between.

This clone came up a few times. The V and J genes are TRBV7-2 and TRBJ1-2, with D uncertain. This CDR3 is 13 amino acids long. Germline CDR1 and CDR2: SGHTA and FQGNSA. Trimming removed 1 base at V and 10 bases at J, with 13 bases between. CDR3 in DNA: TGTGCCAGCAGCTTAGAATACTCAGGCCCCTACACCTTC. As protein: CASSLEYSGPYTF. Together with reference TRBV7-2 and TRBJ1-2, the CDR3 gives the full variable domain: GAGVSQSPSNKVTEKGKDVELRCDPISGHTALYWYRQSLGQGLEFLIYFQGNSAPDKSGLPSDRFSAERTGGSVSTLTIQRTQQEDSAVYLCASSLEYSGPYTFGSGTRLTVV.

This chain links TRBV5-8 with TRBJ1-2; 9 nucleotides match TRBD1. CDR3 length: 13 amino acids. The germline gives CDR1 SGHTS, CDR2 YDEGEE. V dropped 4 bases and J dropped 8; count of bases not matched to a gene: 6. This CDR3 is CASSRDRVRGYTF. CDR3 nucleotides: TGTGCCAGCAGCAGGGACAGGGTGAGGGGCTACACCTTC.

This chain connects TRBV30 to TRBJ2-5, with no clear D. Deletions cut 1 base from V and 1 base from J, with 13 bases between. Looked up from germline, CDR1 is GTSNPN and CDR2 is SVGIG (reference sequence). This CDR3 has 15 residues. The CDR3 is CAWSGPELFQETQYF. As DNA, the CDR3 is TGTGCCTGGAGTGGACCTGAACTATTCCAAGAGACCCAGTACTTC.

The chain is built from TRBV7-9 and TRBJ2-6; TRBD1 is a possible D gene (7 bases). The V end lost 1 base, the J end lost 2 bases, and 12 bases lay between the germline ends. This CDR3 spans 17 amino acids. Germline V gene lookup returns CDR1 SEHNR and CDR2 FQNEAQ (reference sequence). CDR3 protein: CASSLGQGGAGANVLTF. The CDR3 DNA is TGTGCCAGCAGCTTAGGGCAGGGGGGTGCTGGGGCCAACGTCCTGACTTTC.

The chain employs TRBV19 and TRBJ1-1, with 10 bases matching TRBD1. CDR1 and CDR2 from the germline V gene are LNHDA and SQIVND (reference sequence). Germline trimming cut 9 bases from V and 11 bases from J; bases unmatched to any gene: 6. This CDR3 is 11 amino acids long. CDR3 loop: CASRQGASAFF. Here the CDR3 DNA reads TGTGCCAGCAGACAGGGGGCTTCCGCTTTCTTT.

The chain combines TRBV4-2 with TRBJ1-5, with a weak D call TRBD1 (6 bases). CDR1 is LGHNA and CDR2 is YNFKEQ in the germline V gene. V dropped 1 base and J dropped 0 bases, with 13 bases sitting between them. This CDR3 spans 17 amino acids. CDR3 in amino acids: CASSQVRGRNSNQPQHF. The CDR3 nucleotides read TGTGCCAGCAGCCAAGTCAGGGGTCGGAATAGCAATCAGCCCCAGCATTTT.

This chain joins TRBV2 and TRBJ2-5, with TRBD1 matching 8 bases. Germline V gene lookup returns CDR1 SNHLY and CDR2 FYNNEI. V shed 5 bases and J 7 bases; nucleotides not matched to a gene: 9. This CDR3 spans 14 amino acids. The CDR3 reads CASSQGAGLVTQYF. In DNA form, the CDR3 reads TGTGCCAGCAGTCAGGGGGCAGGGTTGGTGACCCAGTACTTC.

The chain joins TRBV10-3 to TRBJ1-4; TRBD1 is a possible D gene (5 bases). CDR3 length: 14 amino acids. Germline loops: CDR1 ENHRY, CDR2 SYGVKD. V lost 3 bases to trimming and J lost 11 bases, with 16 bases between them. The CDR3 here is CAISEDSSNGKLFF. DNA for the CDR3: TGTGCCATCAGTGAAGACAGCAGTAATGGGAAACTGTTTTTT.

CDR3 bases: TGTGCCACCAGCAGAGACAACACCGGGGGCGAGCAGTACTTC. Translated, it gives CATSRDNTGGEQYF. The genes are TRBV15 and TRBJ2-7; weak D call: TRBD2 (6 bases). The CDR3 is 14 amino acids. Germline CDR1 and CDR2: LNHNV and YYDKDF (reference sequence). V lost 0 bases and J 6 bases, leaving 12 bases between the germline ends. Drawing the rest from reference TRBV15 and TRBJ2-7, the complete variable domain is DAMVIQNPRYQVTQFGKPVTLSCSQTLNHNVMYWYQQKSSQAPKLLFHYYDKDFNNEADTPDNFQSRRPNTSFCFLDIRSPGLGDTAMYLCATSRDNTGGEQYFGPGTRLTVT.

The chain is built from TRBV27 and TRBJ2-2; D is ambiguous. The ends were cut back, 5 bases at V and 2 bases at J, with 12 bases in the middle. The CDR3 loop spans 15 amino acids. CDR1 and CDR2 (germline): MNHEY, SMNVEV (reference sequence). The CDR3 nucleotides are TGTGCCAGCAGTCCCCCCCCGACAAACACCGGGGAGCTGTTTTTT. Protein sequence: CASSPPPTNTGELFF.

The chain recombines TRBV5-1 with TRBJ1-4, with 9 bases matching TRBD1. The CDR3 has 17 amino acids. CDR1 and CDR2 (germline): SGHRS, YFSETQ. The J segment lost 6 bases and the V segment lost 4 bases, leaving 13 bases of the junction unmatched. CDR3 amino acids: CASSPTGTGPRDEKLFF. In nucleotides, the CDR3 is TGCGCCAGCAGCCCGACCGGGACAGGGCCACGGGATGAAAAACTGTTTTTT.

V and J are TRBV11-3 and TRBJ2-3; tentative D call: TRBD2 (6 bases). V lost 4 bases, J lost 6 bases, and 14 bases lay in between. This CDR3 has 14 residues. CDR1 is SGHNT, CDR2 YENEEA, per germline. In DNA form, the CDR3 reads TGTGCCAGCAGCTCCCAAGGGGCGGGGGATACGCAGTATTTT. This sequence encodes CASSSQGAGDTQYF.

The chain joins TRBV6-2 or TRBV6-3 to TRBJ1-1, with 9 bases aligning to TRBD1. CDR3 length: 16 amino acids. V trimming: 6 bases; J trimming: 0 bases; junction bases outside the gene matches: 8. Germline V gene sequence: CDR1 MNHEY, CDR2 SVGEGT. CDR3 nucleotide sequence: TGTGCCAGCAGCCTAGGACAGGGGACACTGAACACTGAAGCTTTCTTT. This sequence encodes CASSLGQGTLNTEAFF.

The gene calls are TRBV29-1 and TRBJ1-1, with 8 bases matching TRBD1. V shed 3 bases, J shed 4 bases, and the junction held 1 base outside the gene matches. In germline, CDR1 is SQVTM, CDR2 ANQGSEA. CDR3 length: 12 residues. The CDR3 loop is CSVEDRATEAFF. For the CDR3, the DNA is TGCAGCGTTGAGGACAGGGCCACTGAAGCTTTCTTT.

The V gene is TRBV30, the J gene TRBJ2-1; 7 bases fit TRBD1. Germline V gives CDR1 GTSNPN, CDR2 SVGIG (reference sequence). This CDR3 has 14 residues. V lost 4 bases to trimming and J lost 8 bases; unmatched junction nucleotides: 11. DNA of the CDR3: TGTGCCTGGACCCCGACAGGGTTCGAGGATGAGCAGTTCTTC. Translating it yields CAWTPTGFEDEQFF.

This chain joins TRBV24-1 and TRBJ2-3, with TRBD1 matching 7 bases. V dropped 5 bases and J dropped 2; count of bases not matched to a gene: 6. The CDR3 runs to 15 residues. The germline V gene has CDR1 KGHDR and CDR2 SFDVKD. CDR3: CATSGDSWITDTQYF. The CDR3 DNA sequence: TGTGCCACCAGTGGGGACAGCTGGATCACAGATACGCAGTATTTT.

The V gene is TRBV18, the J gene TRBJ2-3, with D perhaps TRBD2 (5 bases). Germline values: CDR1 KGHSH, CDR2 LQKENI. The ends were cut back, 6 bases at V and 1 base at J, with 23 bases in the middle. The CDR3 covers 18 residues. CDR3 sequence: CASSLPVGVLHGTDTQYF. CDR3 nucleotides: TGTGCCAGCTCCCTCCCGGTCGGGGTCCTTCACGGCACAGATACGCAGTATTTT.

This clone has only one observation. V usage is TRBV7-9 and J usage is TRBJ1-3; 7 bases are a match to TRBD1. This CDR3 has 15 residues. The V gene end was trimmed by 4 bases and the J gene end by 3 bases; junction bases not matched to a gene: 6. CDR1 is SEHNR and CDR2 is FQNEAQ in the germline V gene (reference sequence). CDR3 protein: CASSSLRGSGNTIYF. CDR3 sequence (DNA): TGTGCCAGCAGCTCTCTCAGGGGGAGTGGAAACACCATATATTTT.

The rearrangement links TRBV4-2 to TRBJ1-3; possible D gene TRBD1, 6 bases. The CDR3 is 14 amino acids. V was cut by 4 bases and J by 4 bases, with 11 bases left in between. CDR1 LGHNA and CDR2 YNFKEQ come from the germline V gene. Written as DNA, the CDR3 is TGTGCCAGCAGCCCGGGGGGCGAGGGAAACACCATATATTTT. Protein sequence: CASSPGGEGNTIYF.

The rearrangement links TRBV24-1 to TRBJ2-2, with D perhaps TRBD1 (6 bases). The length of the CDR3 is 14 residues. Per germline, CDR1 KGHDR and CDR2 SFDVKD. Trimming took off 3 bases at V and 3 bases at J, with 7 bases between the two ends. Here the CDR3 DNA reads TGTGCCACCAGTGATCAGGGGTACACCGGGGAGCTGTTTTTT. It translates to CATSDQGYTGELFF.

CDR3 DNA sequence: TGTGCCAGCAGCAAAACAGGGGGATCTAATGAAAAACTGTTTTTT. Its protein is CASSKTGGSNEKLFF. This rearrangement joins TRBV28 to TRBJ1-4; TRBD1 agrees at 8 bases. With V trimmed by 6 bases and J by 3 bases, 6 bases remained unmatched. The CDR3 runs 15 residues. The V gene's germline CDR1 is MDHEN and CDR2 SYDVKM.